A single sample is the source of the 12 T cell receptor beta chains below, sequenced in a study of cytotoxic CD8 clonotypes in ibrutinib-treated CLL. Generated by immunoSEQ multiplex PCR, the TCRdb table keeps only in-frame clones and is missing some. The sample includes some 46,000 clones, 55% to 75% of them seen just once. Here the sequenced sample was PBMCs, taken after 12 months of ibrutinib treatment. The receptors originated from a human donor with chronic lymphocytic leukemia.

This clone occurred once. As DNA, the CDR3 is TGTGCCATCTCTGACAGGGTTATCAATGAGCAGTTCTTC. Translated: CAISDRVINEQFF. The genes are TRBV10-3 and TRBJ2-1, with 7 bases that match TRBD1. V shed 8 bases and J 6 bases; nucleotides not matched to a gene: 7. The V gene's germline CDR1 is ENHRY and CDR2 SYGVKD. The CDR3 is 13 residues long.

This clone was found a few times. The chain couples TRBV25-1 to TRBJ1-4; weak D call: TRBD1 (5 bases). CDR1 is MGHDK, CDR2 SYGVNS, per germline. The CDR3 is 15 residues long. Trimming took off 6 bases at V and 7 bases at J, with 18 bases between the two ends. The DNA for the CDR3 is TGTGCCAGCAGAGCCCCGGGGACCATCCCTGAAAAACTGTTTTTT. The encoded protein is CASRAPGTIPEKLFF.

This clone rates as medium-sized (0.01 to 0.1%). For the CDR3, the DNA is TGTGCCAGTAGTATAGCCCTTGCGGAGGGAGGAAATCAGCCCCAGCATTTT. Its translation: CASSIALAEGGNQPQHF. The gene calls are TRBV19 and TRBJ1-5; no definite D call. CDR1 is LNHDA, CDR2 SQIVND, per germline (reference sequence). Between the trimmed V and J ends, which lost 1 base and 4 bases, there was a span of 17 bases. The CDR3 is made up of 17 amino acids.

The gene calls are TRBV7-2 and TRBJ1-5, with TRBD1 as a possible D gene (5 bases). Germline V gene data show CDR1 as SGHTA and CDR2 as FQGNSA. The ends were cut back, 4 bases at V and 3 bases at J, with 13 bases in the middle. This CDR3 contains 15 residues. The DNA of the CDR3 is TGTGCCAGCAGCTGGAAGGGGCAGGACAATCAGCCCCAGCATTTT. It specifies CASSWKGQDNQPQHF.

This chain links TRBV10-3 with TRBJ2-2, with 8 bases aligning to TRBD1. The CDR3 has 15 amino acids. Unmatched junction bases numbered 8, after V lost 6 bases and J lost 5 bases. CDR1 and CDR2 (germline): ENHRY, SYGVKD. The CDR3 DNA reads TGTGCCATCAGAACCGGGACAGGAGGGACCGGGGAGCTGTTTTTT. Protein sequence: CAIRTGTGGTGELFF.

The chain employs TRBV4-1 and TRBJ1-1, with D unclear. Trimming removed 2 bases from V and 1 base from J, with 8 bases in between. CDR1 and CDR2 from the germline V gene are MGHRA and YSYEKL. This CDR3 comprises 14 residues. The CDR3 spells CASSQPTQNTEAFF. Here the CDR3 DNA reads TGCGCCAGCAGCCAACCCACACAGAACACTGAAGCTTTCTTT.

The chain has TRBV5-1 and TRBJ2-7; 7 nucleotides align to TRBD2. Per germline, CDR1 SGHRS and CDR2 YFSETQ. This CDR3 contains 15 residues. With V trimmed by 0 bases and J by 2 bases, 5 bases remained unmatched. The CDR3 loop is CASSLEGTTPYEQYF. CDR3 DNA sequence: TGCGCCAGCAGCTTGGAAGGGACTACCCCCTACGAGCAGTACTTC.

Comments on this clone: A junction end diverges from the germline sequence, so it may reflect a read error. CDR3 sequence: CASSEGTVGHTIYF. The CDR3 bases are TGTGCCAGCAGTGAGGGGACAGTTGGACACACCATATATTTT. V and J are TRBV2 and TRBJ1-3, with 7 nucleotides matching TRBD1. Germline assignment: CDR1 SNHLY and CDR2 FYNNEI. The CDR3 has 14 residues.

This clone was detected a few times. The rearrangement uses TRBV29-1 and TRBJ1-4, with D possibly TRBD1 on 6 matching bases. Germline V gives CDR1 SQVTM, CDR2 ANQGSEA. V lost 6 bases and J 11 bases, leaving 10 bases between the germline ends. The CDR3 is made up of 10 amino acids. The CDR3 sequence is CSVSTGKLFF. Written as DNA, the CDR3 is TGCAGCGTCTCAACAGGGAAACTGTTTTTT. Combining the CDR3 with reference TRBV29-1 and TRBJ1-4 gives the whole variable domain SAVISQKPSRDICQRGTSLTIQCQVDSQVTMMFWYRQQPGQSLTLIATANQGSEATYESGFVIDKFPISRPNLTFSTLTVSNMSPEDSSIYLCSVSTGKLFFGSGTQLSVL.

J is TRBJ2-7 and V is TRBV5-1; 13 bases agree with TRBD2. The CDR3 consists of 16 residues. Germline V gene sequence: CDR1 SGHRS, CDR2 YFSETQ. The trim removed 4 bases at V and 0 bases at J, leaving 4 bases unmatched. In nucleotides, the CDR3 is TGCGCCAGCAGCGGACTAGCGGGAGCGACCTCCTACGAGCAGTACTTC. Its protein is CASSGLAGATSYEQYF.

The table lists this clone with a few counts. This chain links TRBV14 with TRBJ2-7; D gene uncertain. V was cut by 1 base and J by 4 bases, with 11 bases left in between. The CDR3 consists of 14 residues. Per the germline V gene, CDR1 is SGHDN and CDR2 is FVKESK. CDR3 nucleotides: TGTGCCAGCAGCCAAGTTGGCCTCGCGTACGAGCAGTACTTC. Translation gives CASSQVGLAYEQYF.

The gene calls are TRBV7-8 and TRBJ1-5; a possible D gene is TRBD1 (6 bases). The germline CDR1 and CDR2 sequences are SGHVS and FQNEAQ. The CDR3 has 13 residues. The V end was cut by 8 bases, the J end by 7 bases, with 15 bases between. The CDR3 loop is CASSRGRGQPQHF. The CDR3 region has the DNA TGTGCCAGCTCGCGGGGGCGGGGGCAGCCCCAGCATTTT.